Here is one T cell receptor beta chain with its context. With a J-beta primer mix and a sample-barcoded 5' primer, a second PCR ran about 7 to 12 cycles. A single record per CDR3 protein comes from TCRdb applying MiXCR to the 5' RACE reads. The table lists approximately 810,000 distinct CDR3 sequences, about 28% of them singletons, with 17% in the top ten. CDR1 SGHTA and CDR2 FQGNSA come from the germline V gene. CDR3 length: 16 residues. V was clipped by 5 bases and J by 3 bases; unmatched bases: 4. This sample stems from a study of blood T cells in healthy people across ages. This receptor was obtained from a woman of 80 years or more in good health. The sample taken for sequencing was blood. The chain combines TRBV7-2 with TRBJ2-7; TRBD2 matches at 16 bases. The CDR3 spells CASSLGLAGGGYEQYF. The CDR3 nucleotides read TGTGCCAGCAGCCTGGGACTAGCGGGGGGGGGCTACGAGCAGTACTTC.